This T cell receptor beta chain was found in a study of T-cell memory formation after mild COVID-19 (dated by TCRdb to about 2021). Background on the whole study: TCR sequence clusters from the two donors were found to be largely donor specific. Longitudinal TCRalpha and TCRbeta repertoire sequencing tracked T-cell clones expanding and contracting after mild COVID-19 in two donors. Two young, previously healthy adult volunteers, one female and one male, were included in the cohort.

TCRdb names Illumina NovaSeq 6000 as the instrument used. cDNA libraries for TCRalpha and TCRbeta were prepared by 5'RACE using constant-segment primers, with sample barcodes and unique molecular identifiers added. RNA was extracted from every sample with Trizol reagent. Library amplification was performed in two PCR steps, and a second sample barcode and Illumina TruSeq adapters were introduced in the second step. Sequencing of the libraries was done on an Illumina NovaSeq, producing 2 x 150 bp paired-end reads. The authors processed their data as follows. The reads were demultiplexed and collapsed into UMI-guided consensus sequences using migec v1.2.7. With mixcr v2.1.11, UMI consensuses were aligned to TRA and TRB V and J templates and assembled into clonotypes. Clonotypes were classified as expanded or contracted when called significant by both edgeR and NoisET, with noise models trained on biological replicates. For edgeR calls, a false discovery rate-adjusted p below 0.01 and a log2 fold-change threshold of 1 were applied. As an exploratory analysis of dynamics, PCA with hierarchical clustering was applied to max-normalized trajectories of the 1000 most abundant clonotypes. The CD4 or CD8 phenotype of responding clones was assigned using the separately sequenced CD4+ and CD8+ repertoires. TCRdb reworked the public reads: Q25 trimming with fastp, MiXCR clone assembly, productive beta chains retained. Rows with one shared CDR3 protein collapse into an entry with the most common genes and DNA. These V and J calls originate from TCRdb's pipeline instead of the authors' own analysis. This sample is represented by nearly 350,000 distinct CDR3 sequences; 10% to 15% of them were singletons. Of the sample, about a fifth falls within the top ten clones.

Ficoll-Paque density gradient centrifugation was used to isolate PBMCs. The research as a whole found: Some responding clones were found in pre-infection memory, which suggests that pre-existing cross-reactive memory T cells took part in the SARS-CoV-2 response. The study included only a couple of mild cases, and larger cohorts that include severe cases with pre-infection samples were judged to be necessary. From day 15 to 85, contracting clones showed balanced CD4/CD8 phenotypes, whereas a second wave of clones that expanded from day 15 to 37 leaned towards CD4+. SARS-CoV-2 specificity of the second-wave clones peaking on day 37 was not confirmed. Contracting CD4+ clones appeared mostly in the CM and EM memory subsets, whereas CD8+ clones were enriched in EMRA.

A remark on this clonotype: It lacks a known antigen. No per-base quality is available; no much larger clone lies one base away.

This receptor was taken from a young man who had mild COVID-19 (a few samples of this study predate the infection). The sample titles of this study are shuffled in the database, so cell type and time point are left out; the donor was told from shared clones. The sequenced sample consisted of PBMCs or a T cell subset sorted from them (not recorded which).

The CDR3 protein: CASSFLAGGYTDTQYF. The base sequence is TGTGCCAGCAGCTTCTTGGCGGGGGGATACACAGATACGCAGTATTTT. The rearrangement joined TRBV7-2 to TRBJ2-3; 8 central bases correspond to TRBD2. Trimming accounts for 3 bases at V and 2 bases at J, while the number of junction bases matched to no gene is 7. The CDR1 and CDR2 encoded by the germline V gene are SGHTA and FQGNSA. Including cysteine and phenylalanine, the CDR3 has 16 amino acids. The CDR3 DNA has 48 bases and is translated from base 1. The variable domain in full, with residues beyond the CDR3 obtained from the reference TRBV7-2 and TRBJ2-3 genes, is GAGVSQSPSNKVTEKGKDVELRCDPISGHTALYWYRQSLGQGLEFLIYFQGNSAPDKSGLPSDRFSAERTGGSVSTLTIQRTQQEDSAVYLCASSFLAGGYTDTQYFGPGTRLTVL.